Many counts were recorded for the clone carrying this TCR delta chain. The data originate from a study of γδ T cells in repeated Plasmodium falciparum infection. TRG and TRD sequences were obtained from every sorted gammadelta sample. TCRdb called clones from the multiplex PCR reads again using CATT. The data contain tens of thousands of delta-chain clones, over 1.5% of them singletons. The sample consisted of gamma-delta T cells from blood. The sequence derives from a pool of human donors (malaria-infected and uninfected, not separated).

The CDR3 nucleotides read TGTGCTCTTGGGTCCGCGATTACTGGCGGGAATATACAAGAGACAGCACAACTCTTCTTT. This codes for CALGSAITGGNIQETAQLFF. The V call is TRDV1, the J call TRDJ2; D possibly corresponds to TRDD3 (5 bases). Germline V lookup: CDR1 TSWWSYY, CDR2 QGS. The ends were cut back, 5 bases at V and 4 bases at J, with 29 bases in the middle. The CDR3 is 20 residues long.